This T cell receptor (beta chain) was sequenced in a study of shared clonotypes between healthy human individuals. Study-level background: The donors, two women and a few men, were aged 18 to 49.

Measured with immunoSEQ multiplex PCR; TCRdb has only the in-frame clones, and not every one. The sample lists around 2.5 million clones; approximately 93% were seen once. The TCR sequence derives from a man aged 18-30 years in good health. Some clones in this sample may be carry-over from other donors' samples. The specimen sequenced was naive CD4+ T cells from PBMCs. Subset of the sample: CD45RA+ positively selected.

DNA of the CDR3: TGTGCCATCAGTTTACAGGGGGACTATGGCTACACCTTC. This sequence encodes CAISLQGDYGYTF. J is TRBJ1-2 and V is TRBV10-3; TRBD1 aligns across 8 bases. The J segment lost 3 bases and the V segment lost 5 bases, leaving 2 bases of the junction unmatched. The CDR3 extends over 13 amino acids. Germline values: CDR1 ENHRY, CDR2 SYGVKD.